The 25 T cell receptor beta chains reported below all come from one sample, sequenced in a study of CD4 T cells in relation to SARS-CoV-2 and coronaviruses. Unexposed donor CD4+ T cells date from about 2011-2018, before the COVID-19 pandemic. Measured with immunoSEQ multiplex PCR; TCRdb has only the in-frame clones, and not every one. The data contain under 90,000 clones, more than 85% of them singletons. Sample: naive CD4+ T cells from PBMCs. The subset was: naive CD4+ T cells isolated by negative enrichment. The receptor set was obtained from a human donor in good health.

This clone occurred a few times. The V gene is TRBV6-6, the J gene TRBJ1-2; D gene uncertain. The CDR3 runs to 13 residues. V gave up 6 bases and J gave up 2 bases, with 10 bases separating them. The germline gives CDR1 MNHNY, CDR2 SVGAGI (reference sequence). The DNA for the CDR3 is TGTGCCAGCAGGGGCTTCGAGAACTATGGCTACACCTTC. It is translated as CASRGFENYGYTF.

This clone was seen a single time. This chain uses TRBV4-3 with TRBJ2-5; 7 bases line up with TRBD2. Germline trimming cut 1 base from V and 0 bases from J; bases unmatched to any gene: 5. In germline, CDR1 is LGHNA, CDR2 YSLEER. This CDR3 is 16 amino acids long. The CDR3 nucleotides read TGCGCCAGCAGCCAAGTAATCAGCGGGGACCAAGAGACCCAGTACTTC. Protein sequence: CASSQVISGDQETQYF.

CDR3 protein: CASSYLQGTVRISYEQYF. CDR3 nucleotide sequence: TGTGCCAGCAGCTACCTACAGGGGACCGTACGCATTTCCTACGAGCAGTACTTC. V usage is TRBV7-8 and J usage is TRBJ2-7; 7 nucleotides agree with TRBD1. CDR1 and CDR2 from the germline V gene are SGHVS and FQNEAQ. The trim removed 4 bases at V and 1 base at J, leaving 16 bases unmatched. The CDR3 loop spans 18 amino acids.

This chain uses TRBV5-1 with TRBJ1-1, with TRBD1 as a possible D gene (5 bases). The CDR3 length is 14 residues. Germline values: CDR1 SGHRS, CDR2 YFSETQ. Trimming pared 0 bases from V and 5 bases from J, leaving 11 bases between. In nucleotides, the CDR3 is TGCGCCAGCAGCTTGGAGTGGGACTCGACTGAAGCTTTCTTT. Translation: CASSLEWDSTEAFF.

The V call is TRBV28, the J call TRBJ2-3, with a possible D match to TRBD2 (6 bases). The CDR3 is 14 amino acids. Trimming shortened V by 5 bases and J by 4 bases, and 13 bases separated the two germline ends. Germline CDR1 reads MDHEN; CDR2 reads SYDVKM. For the CDR3, the DNA is TGTGCCAGCAGTCCAGCGGGCAGGGCAGATACGCAGTATTTT. Protein sequence: CASSPAGRADTQYF. The full variable domain, in which reference TRBV28 and TRBJ2-3 provide the parts outside the CDR3, is DVKVTQSSRYLVKRTGEKVFLECVQDMDHENMFWYRQDPGLGLRLIYFSYDVKMKEKGDIPEGYSVSREKKERFSLILESASTNQTSMYLCASSPAGRADTQYFGPGTRLTVL.

This sequence joins TRBV24-1 and TRBJ2-3, with D unresolved. With 0 bases removed from V and 6 bases from J, the gap between germline ends came to 12 bases. Germline CDR1 reads KGHDR; CDR2 reads SFDVKD. This CDR3 is 15 amino acids long. The CDR3 here is CATSDLGRFGDTQYF. The CDR3 DNA is TGTGCCACCAGTGATTTGGGGCGGTTCGGGGATACGCAGTATTTT.

The V gene is TRBV24-1, the J gene TRBJ1-4, with D uncertain. Deletions cut 1 base from V and 4 bases from J, with 3 bases between. The CDR3 runs 13 residues. CDR1 is KGHDR and CDR2 is SFDVKD in the germline V gene. The CDR3 region has the DNA TGTGCCACCAGTGATTTATATAATGAAAAACTGTTTTTT. Translation gives CATSDLYNEKLFF.

This rearrangement joins TRBV6-5 to TRBJ1-2; D is undetermined. Per germline, CDR1 MNHEY and CDR2 SVGAGI. V gave up 6 bases and J gave up 4 bases, with 9 bases separating them. The CDR3 has 12 amino acids. The CDR3 reads CASRVYSYGYTF. The CDR3 DNA follows: TGTGCCAGCAGAGTTTACAGCTATGGCTACACCTTC.

This chain uses TRBV2 with TRBJ1-1; D not resolved. The ends were cut back, 4 bases at V and 1 base at J, with 7 bases in the middle. Germline lookup yields CDR1 SNHLY and CDR2 FYNNEI. The CDR3 has 13 residues. CDR3 DNA: TGTGCCAGCAGTGGAGAGACGAACACTGAAGCTTTCTTT. Translated, it gives CASSGETNTEAFF.

The V gene is TRBV25-1, the J gene TRBJ2-7; 10 bases fit TRBD2. With 7 bases clipped from V and 5 bases from J, the junction kept 11 bases outside the gene matches. From germline, CDR1 is MGHDK and CDR2 SYGVNS. The CDR3 is 15 amino acids. DNA for the CDR3: TGTGCCAGCACGGCTAGCGGGAGTTTTTTTAACGAGCAGTACTTC. The encoded protein is CASTASGSFFNEQYF.

The chain carries TRBV9 and TRBJ2-2; 10 bases match TRBD1. The CDR3 is 17 amino acids. With V trimmed by 3 bases and J by 4 bases, 9 bases remained unmatched. Germline V lookup: CDR1 SGDLS, CDR2 YYNGEE. The CDR3 spells CASSAPGQGTGTGELFF. Written as DNA, the CDR3 is TGTGCCAGCAGCGCCCCGGGACAGGGGACGGGCACCGGGGAGCTGTTTTTT.

This chain connects TRBV13 to TRBJ2-3; TRBD2 matches at 10 bases. The junction had 3 bases not matched to a gene; V was cut back by 5 bases and J by 4 bases. Germline V lookup: CDR1 PRHDT, CDR2 FYEKMQ (reference sequence). The CDR3 is made up of 14 amino acids. The CDR3 DNA follows: TGTGCCAGCAGCCCTACTAGCGGGGCAGATACGCAGTATTTT. It specifies CASSPTSGADTQYF.

The chain couples TRBV18 to TRBJ1-5; D is ambiguous. V lost 2 bases to trimming and J lost 0 bases, with 8 bases between them. There are 15 residues in the CDR3. The germline CDR1 and CDR2 sequences are KGHSH and LQKENI. The CDR3 nucleotides read TGTGCCAGCTCACCAAACAGAGATAGCAATCAGCCCCAGCATTTT. Protein product: CASSPNRDSNQPQHF.

The chain is built from TRBV5-5 and TRBJ2-3, with TRBD1 identical over 9 bases. CDR3 length: 15 amino acids. CDR1 is SGHKS and CDR2 is YYEKEE in the germline V gene (reference sequence). V dropped 0 bases and J dropped 5; count of bases not matched to a gene: 4. In DNA form, the CDR3 reads TGTGCCAGCAGCTTGGACAGGGGGCATCAAGATACGCAGTATTTT. It codes for CASSLDRGHQDTQYF.

This clone has only one observation. The chain joins TRBV20-1 to TRBJ2-7; TRBD2 matches at 13 bases. Germline values: CDR1 DFQATT, CDR2 SNEGSKA (reference sequence). V was clipped by 3 bases and J by 0 bases; unmatched bases: 2. The CDR3 covers 15 residues. The CDR3 DNA is TGCAGTGCTAGTGGACTAGCGGGAGACTCCTACGAGCAGTACTTC. Residues: CSASGLAGDSYEQYF.

The chain joins TRBV7-2 to TRBJ2-2; no reliable D call. This CDR3 is 11 amino acids long. Trimming cost V 2 bases and J 9 bases, with 4 bases left between them. Germline V gene sequence: CDR1 SGHTA, CDR2 FQGNSA. CDR3 DNA sequence: TGTGCCAGCAGCTTAACTAGGGAGCTGTTTTTT. It is translated as CASSLTRELFF.

This rearrangement joins TRBV19 to TRBJ1-1; perhaps TRBD1 as D (5 bases). Germline assignment: CDR1 LNHDA and CDR2 SQIVND (reference sequence). CDR3 length equals 14 residues. With 4 bases removed from V and 3 bases from J, the gap between germline ends came to 12 bases. The CDR3 protein is CASSTTGSYTEAFF. In DNA, the CDR3 is TGTGCCAGTAGTACAACAGGATCATACACTGAAGCTTTCTTT. Full variable domain (rest looked up from reference TRBV19 and TRBJ1-1): DGGITQSPKYLFRKEGQNVTLSCEQNLNHDAMYWYRQDPGQGLRLIYYSQIVNDFQKGDIAEGYSVSREKKESFPLTVTSAQKNPTAFYLCASSTTGSYTEAFFGQGTRLTVV.

The chain carries TRBV6-5 and TRBJ1-5; D gene uncertain. With 9 bases removed from V and 3 bases from J, the gap between germline ends came to 12 bases. Germline V gives CDR1 MNHEY, CDR2 SVGAGI. The CDR3 extends over 13 amino acids. The CDR3 DNA sequence: TGTGCCAGTGGTCCCCAGTTCAATCAGCCCCAGCATTTT. Amino acid sequence: CASGPQFNQPQHF.

The chain joins TRBV11-3 to TRBJ2-6, with TRBD1 matching over 7 bases. This CDR3 is 15 amino acids long. V dropped 5 bases and J dropped 1; count of bases not matched to a gene: 2. Germline CDR1 SGHNT, CDR2 YENEEA. CDR3 loop: CASSATGSGANVLTF. CDR3 nucleotides: TGTGCCAGCAGCGCGACAGGGTCTGGGGCCAACGTCCTGACTTTC.

This clone appeared once. The chain is built from TRBV27 and TRBJ1-4; TRBD1 agrees at 9 bases. The CDR3 is 17 amino acids. J lost 5 bases, V lost 6 bases, and 13 bases had no gene match. Germline V gene lookup returns CDR1 MNHEY and CDR2 SMNVEV (reference sequence). This CDR3 reads CASSPASGTGLNEKLFF. The CDR3 DNA sequence: TGTGCCAGCAGCCCGGCCTCAGGGACAGGGTTAAATGAAAAACTGTTTTTT.

The chain uses TRBV5-1 and TRBJ1-3, with a possible D match to TRBD1 (5 bases). The germline gives CDR1 SGHRS, CDR2 YFSETQ. CDR3 length: 15 amino acids. Trimming left V 1 base short and J 3 bases short, with 11 bases between. The CDR3 DNA follows: TGCGCCAGCAGCTTGAACGGGGGAAGTGGAAACACCATATATTTT. Translation gives CASSLNGGSGNTIYF.

The V gene is TRBV3-1 (or the pseudogene TRBV3-2), the J gene TRBJ2-7, with D perhaps TRBD2 (6 bases). V was cut by 0 bases and J by 1 base, with 10 bases left in between. Per germline, CDR1 LGHDT and CDR2 YNNKEL (reference sequence). This CDR3 comprises 15 residues. The DNA of the CDR3 is TGTGCCAGCAGCCAAGATGGAGGGTTTTCCTACGAGCAGTACTTC. This translates into CASSQDGGFSYEQYF.

The rearrangement joins TRBV24-1 to TRBJ2-1; TRBD2 matches 10 bases. V lost 2 bases to trimming and J lost 0 bases; unmatched junction nucleotides: 3. The CDR3 consists of 17 residues. The V gene's germline CDR1 is KGHDR and CDR2 SFDVKD. The CDR3 here is CATSDSSGGSSYNEQFF. CDR3 DNA sequence: TGTGCCACCAGTGATTCTAGCGGGGGAAGCTCCTACAATGAGCAGTTCTTC.

This chain uses TRBV9 with TRBJ2-2; 7 bases align to TRBD1. This CDR3 has 16 residues. Germline CDR1 reads SGDLS; CDR2 reads YYNGEE. V lost 1 base and J lost 7; bases outside the gene matches: 10. CDR3 in amino acids: CASSVSPTGAGGELFF. In DNA form, the CDR3 reads TGTGCCAGCAGCGTATCCCCAACAGGGGCAGGCGGGGAGCTGTTTTTT.

This rearrangement joins TRBV4-2 to TRBJ2-5, with 8 positions matching TRBD2. Looked up from germline, CDR1 is LGHNA and CDR2 is YNFKEQ. This CDR3 is built from 13 residues. J lost 4 bases, V lost 8 bases, and 6 bases had no gene match. CDR3 DNA sequence: TGTGCCAGCTCGCCTAGCGGGCGAGAGACCCAGTACTTC. This gives the protein CASSPSGRETQYF.